Listed here are 20 T cell receptor beta chains from one sample, sequenced in a study of T cell changes during pregnancy in multiple sclerosis. Using immunoSEQ multiplex PCR, the repertoire was profiled, and TCRdb retains in-frame clones only, with some absent. The sample carries just over 20,000 clones, around nine tenths recorded once. Sequencing was performed on CD8+ T cells from peripheral blood mononuclear cells, taken in the second trimester of pregnancy. All receptors derive from a female donor in good health, enrolled as a control in a pregnancy study.

The genes are TRBV7-2 and TRBJ2-7; 7 bases line up with TRBD2. This CDR3 contains 14 residues. The ends lost 5 bases at V and 4 bases at J; junction bases unmatched: 8. The V gene's germline CDR1 is SGHTA and CDR2 FQGNSA. DNA for the CDR3: TGTGCCAGCAGCCACCGGGACTACGGTTACGAGCAGTACTTC. This gives the protein CASSHRDYGYEQYF. The variable domain in full, completed from reference TRBV7-2 and TRBJ2-7, reads GAGVSQSPSNKVTEKGKDVELRCDPISGHTALYWYRQSLGQGLEFLIYFQGNSAPDKSGLPSDRFSAERTGGSVSTLTIQRTQQEDSAVYLCASSHRDYGYEQYFGPGTRLTVT.

The CDR3 DNA reads as TGCGCCAGCAGCCATAGACAGGGGAACTACGAGCAGTACTTC. Translation: CASSHRQGNYEQYF. The chain recombines TRBV4-1 with TRBJ2-7, with TRBD1 identical over 8 bases. Trimming at V came to 3 bases and at J to 3 bases, leaving 4 bases not matched to a gene. Looked up from germline, CDR1 is MGHRA and CDR2 is YSYEKL. This CDR3 is 14 amino acids long.

This clone came up once. The chain is built from TRBV5-5 and TRBJ2-5; 7 bases are a match to TRBD1. This CDR3 has 14 amino acids. V dropped 1 base and J dropped 5; count of bases not matched to a gene: 5. Germline CDR1 reads SGHKS; CDR2 reads YYEKEE (reference sequence). CDR3 sequence reads: CASSLSTGEETQYF. Here the CDR3 DNA reads TGTGCCAGCAGCTTGAGCACAGGGGAGGAGACCCAGTACTTC.

The chain joins TRBV4-3 to TRBJ2-7; 8 nucleotides line up with TRBD1. CDR3 size: 14 residues. With 5 bases clipped from V and 4 bases from J, the junction kept 7 bases outside the gene matches. Germline values: CDR1 LGHNA, CDR2 YSLEER. The CDR3 sequence is CASSFNDRGYEQYF. The CDR3 DNA reads as TGCGCCAGCAGCTTTAATGACAGGGGATACGAGCAGTACTTC.

The chain joins TRBV30 to TRBJ2-1, with 9 bases identical to TRBD2. Germline V gene sequence: CDR1 GTSNPN, CDR2 SVGIG (reference sequence). The CDR3 has 13 amino acids. The V segment lost 5 bases and the J segment 6 bases; nucleotides outside the gene matches: 5. CDR3 bases: TGTGCCTGGGACGCGGGAGGGGGCAATGAGCAGTTCTTC. This codes for CAWDAGGGNEQFF.

The gene calls are TRBV2 and TRBJ2-1, with 7 bases matching TRBD1. The CDR3 loop spans 13 amino acids. CDR1 is SNHLY, CDR2 FYNNEI, per germline. Germline trimming cut 6 bases from V and 9 bases from J; bases unmatched to any gene: 8. The CDR3 protein is CASREGAGGEQFF. CDR3 coding DNA: TGTGCCAGCAGAGAGGGGGCAGGGGGTGAGCAGTTCTTC.

The rearrangement links TRBV29-1 to TRBJ2-1, with TRBD2 matching 10 bases. Germline trimming cut 0 bases from V and 3 bases from J; bases unmatched to any gene: 8. CDR3 length: 17 amino acids. Germline loops: CDR1 SQVTM, CDR2 ANQGSEA. The CDR3, as DNA: TGCAGCGTTGAAGAGGACACCGTAGCGGGGGGCTACAATGAGCAGTTCTTC. This encodes CSVEEDTVAGGYNEQFF.

The chain employs TRBV6-5 and TRBJ1-6; TRBD1 aligns across 8 bases. Germline CDR1 reads MNHEY; CDR2 reads SVGAGI. This CDR3 is 16 amino acids long. V shed 2 bases and J 14 bases; nucleotides not matched to a gene: 14. CDR3 DNA sequence: TGTGCCAGCAGTTACACCGGGACAGGCGCCCGAGCTTCCCTCCACTTT. Translating it yields CASSYTGTGARASLHF.

This chain uses TRBV6-5 with TRBJ1-1; TRBD1 might be the D (6 bases). V was trimmed by 6 bases and J by 2 bases, leaving 10 bases between them. Germline loops: CDR1 MNHEY, CDR2 SVGAGI. This CDR3 contains 13 residues. CDR3 in DNA: TGTGCCAGCAGCCCGGACAGTAACACTGAAGCTTTCTTT. This translates into CASSPDSNTEAFF.

The gene calls are TRBV14 and TRBJ2-5; tentative D call: TRBD1 (5 bases). The CDR3 consists of 14 residues. Trimming shortened V by 2 bases and J by 3 bases, and 10 bases separated the two germline ends. Per the germline V gene, CDR1 is SGHDN and CDR2 is FVKESK. Here the CDR3 reads CASSQLVREETQYF. DNA of the CDR3: TGTGCCAGCAGCCAATTGGTCAGGGAAGAGACCCAGTACTTC. Complete variable domain (other parts from reference TRBV14 and TRBJ2-5): EAGVTQFPSHSVIEKGQTVTLRCDPISGHDNLYWYRRVMGKEIKFLLHFVKESKQDESGMPNNRFLAERTGGTYSTLKVQPAELEDSGVYFCASSQLVREETQYFGPGTRLLVL.

The J gene is TRBJ2-2, the V gene TRBV6-6, with 9 positions matching TRBD1. V lost 10 bases and J lost 7; bases outside the gene matches: 13. CDR1 MNHNY and CDR2 SVGAGI come from the germline V gene (reference sequence). This CDR3 has 15 residues. The CDR3 reads CATCEIQGAIGELFF. The CDR3 DNA is TGTGCCACCTGCGAAATACAGGGGGCTATCGGGGAGCTGTTTTTT.

The V call is TRBV11-2, the J call TRBJ2-1; D is unresolved. The CDR3 is made up of 15 amino acids. The germline V and J ends were trimmed by 4 bases and 8 bases, with 18 bases remaining between them. Germline values: CDR1 SGHAT, CDR2 FQNNGV. CDR3 protein: CASSSDIGHVDEQFF. The CDR3 DNA follows: TGTGCCAGCAGCTCTGACATTGGGCACGTCGATGAGCAGTTCTTC.

This clone is a singleton in its sample. V and J are TRBV4-3 and TRBJ2-7; 8 bases fit TRBD1. In germline, CDR1 is LGHNA, CDR2 YSLEER. There are 19 residues in the CDR3. The J segment lost 7 bases and the V segment lost 3 bases, leaving 23 bases of the junction unmatched. The CDR3 sequence: CASSQEPGQDGLILREQYF. CDR3 DNA: TGCGCCAGCAGCCAGGAACCGGGACAGGACGGACTTATACTCCGGGAGCAGTACTTC.

The table lists this clone with a few counts. The chain couples TRBV6-1 to TRBJ2-7; 9 bases are shared with TRBD2. Trimming took 4 bases from V and 2 from J; bases not matched to a gene: 3. CDR1 is MNHNS and CDR2 is SASEGT in the germline V gene. This CDR3 has 14 amino acids. CDR3 amino acids: CASSAAGGPYEQYF. The CDR3 nucleotides read TGTGCCAGCAGTGCGGCGGGGGGGCCCTACGAGCAGTACTTC.

This clone was picked up one time. V is TRBV6-4 and J is TRBJ2-1; no definite D call. Germline V gene data show CDR1 as MRHNA and CDR2 as SNTAGT. The CDR3 length is 13 residues. Trimming cost V 2 bases and J 9 bases, with 11 bases left between them. The CDR3 DNA reads as TGTGCCAGCAGTGACCGCGAGTCTGGTGAGCAGTTCTTC. Its protein is CASSDRESGEQFF.

CDR3 DNA sequence: TGCGCCAGCAGCCAGGATGGACAGGCGTTTAATTCACCCCTCCACTTT. It is translated as CASSQDGQAFNSPLHF. The chain is built from TRBV4-1 and TRBJ1-6; 7 bases fit TRBD1. CDR3 length: 16 residues. In germline, CDR1 is MGHRA, CDR2 YSYEKL. Trimming at V came to 3 bases and at J to 6 bases, leaving 8 bases not matched to a gene.

The chain carries TRBV27 and TRBJ2-2; D call uncertain. The CDR3 is 12 amino acids. CDR1 and CDR2 (germline): MNHEY, SMNVEV (reference sequence). Between the trimmed V and J ends, which lost 5 bases and 3 bases, there was a span of 4 bases. CDR3 DNA sequence: TGTGCCAGCAGTCCCTACACCGGGGAGCTGTTTTTT. The encoded protein is CASSPYTGELFF.

This chain uses TRBV28 with TRBJ1-5; weak D call: TRBD1 (5 bases). This CDR3 is built from 15 residues. V gave up 5 bases and J gave up 5 bases, with 16 bases separating them. Germline V gene data show CDR1 as MDHEN and CDR2 as SYDVKM. CDR3 loop: CASSMGGTLDQPQHF. The CDR3 DNA follows: TGTGCCAGCAGTATGGGGGGGACTCTCGATCAGCCCCAGCATTTT.

As DNA, the CDR3 is TGTGCCAGCACCGCGGGGGGACAATCCTACGAGCAGTACTTC. Its translation: CASTAGGQSYEQYF. The chain has TRBV6-1 and TRBJ2-7, with 8 bases that match TRBD2. V shed 7 bases, J shed 1 base, and the junction held 6 bases outside the gene matches. Per the germline V gene, CDR1 is MNHNS and CDR2 is SASEGT. The length of the CDR3 is 14 residues.

The chain has TRBV23-1 and TRBJ1-4; D perhaps matches TRBD1 (5 bases). TRBV23-1 is noted as an ORF with a role that remains uncertain. The CDR3 runs to 14 residues. Trimming left V 3 bases short and J 7 bases short, with 12 bases between. The CDR3 here is CASSHPGTVEKLFF. In DNA form, the CDR3 reads TGCGCCAGCAGTCATCCCGGGACTGTTGAAAAACTGTTTTTT.